Detailed here is one T cell receptor beta chain. What it recognizes is unknown. This specimen comes from a study of blood T cells in healthy people across ages. Study-wide points: In older individuals, TCR beta diversity per million T cells was lower, falling roughly linearly with age.

Trimming took off 3 bases at V and 9 bases at J, with 8 bases between the two ends. CDR1 is DFQATT, CDR2 SNEGSKA, per germline (reference sequence). The CDR3 is 11 residues long. Together with a sample-barcoded 5' primer, a J-beta primer mix was included in a second PCR lasting 7 to 11 cycles. Each of the cDNA molecules was tagged by a template-switch adaptor with 12 random nucleotides. CDR3-containing paired-end reads numbering at least 2.5 million came from each sample. TCRdb re-analysed the 5' RACE reads in MiXCR, keeping a single row per CDR3 protein. The repertoire holds 600,000 to 900,000 distinct CDR3 sequences, roughly 24% seen once, with around 2.9% in the top ten. These data also formed part of another study, on T cells of mothers and their children. That report notes: Each child gave a few million TCR beta CDR3 reads (each mother, over 10 million).

Sequenced material: blood. This receptor was identified in a boy aged 5-17 years in good health. J is TRBJ1-4 and V is TRBV20-1, with D uncertain. CDR3 DNA: TGCAGTGCTAGGGACTTTCAAAAACTGTTTTTT. Translated: CSARDFQKLFF.